The TCR beta chain described here comes from a study of blood T cell repertoires in COVID-19. CDR1 is SGHRS and CDR2 is YFSETQ in the germline V gene. The CDR3 contains 13 residues. V gave up 4 bases and J gave up 2 bases, with 9 bases separating them. The table came from immunoSEQ multiplex PCR; TCRdb's copy has only in-frame clones and leaves some out. The sample shows about 300,000 clones, around 83% of them seen only once. The chain recombines TRBV5-1 with TRBJ1-1, with a possible D match to TRBD1 (5 bases). Sample: peripheral blood. The clonotype was recovered from a woman aged 45-59 years with acute or convalescent COVID-19. The CDR3 spells CASSPTGNTEAFF. In nucleotides, the CDR3 is TGCGCCAGCAGCCCTACAGGTAACACTGAAGCTTTCTTT.